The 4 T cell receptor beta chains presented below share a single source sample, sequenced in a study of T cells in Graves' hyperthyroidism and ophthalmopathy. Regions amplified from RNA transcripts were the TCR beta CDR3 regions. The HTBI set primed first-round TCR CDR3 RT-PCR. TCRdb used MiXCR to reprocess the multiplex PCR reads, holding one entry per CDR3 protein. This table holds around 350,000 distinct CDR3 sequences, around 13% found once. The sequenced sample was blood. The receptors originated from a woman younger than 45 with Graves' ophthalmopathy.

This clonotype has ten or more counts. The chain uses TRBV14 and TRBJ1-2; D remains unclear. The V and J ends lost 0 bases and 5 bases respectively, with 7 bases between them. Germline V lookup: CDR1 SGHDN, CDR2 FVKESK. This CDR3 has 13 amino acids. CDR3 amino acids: CASSQDRWYGYTF. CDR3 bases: TGTGCCAGCAGCCAAGATAGATGGTATGGCTACACCTTC.

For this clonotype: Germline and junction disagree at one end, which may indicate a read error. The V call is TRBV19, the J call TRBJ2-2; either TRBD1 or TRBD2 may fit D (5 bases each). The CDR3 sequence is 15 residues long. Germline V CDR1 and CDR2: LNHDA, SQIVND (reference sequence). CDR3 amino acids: CASSILRGRTGELVF. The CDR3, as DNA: TGTGCCAGTAGTATACTCCGGGGACGAACCGGGGAGCTGGTTTTT.

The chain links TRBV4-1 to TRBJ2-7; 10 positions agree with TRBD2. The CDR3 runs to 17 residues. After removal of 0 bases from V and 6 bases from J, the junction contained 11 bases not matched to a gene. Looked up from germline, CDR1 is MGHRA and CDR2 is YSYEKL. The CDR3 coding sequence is TGCGCCAGCAGCCAAGACCCTGGGCGAGCGGGGGGGCCCGAGCAGTACTTC. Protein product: CASSQDPGRAGGPEQYF.

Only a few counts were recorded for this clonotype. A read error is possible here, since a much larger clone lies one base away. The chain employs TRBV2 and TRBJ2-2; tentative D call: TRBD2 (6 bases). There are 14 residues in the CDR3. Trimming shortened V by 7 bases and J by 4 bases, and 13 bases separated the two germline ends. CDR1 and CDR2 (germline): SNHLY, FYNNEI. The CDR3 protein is CASTGGVSTGELFF. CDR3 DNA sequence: TGTGCCAGCACTGGCGGGGTAAGCACCGGGGAGCTGTTTTTT.